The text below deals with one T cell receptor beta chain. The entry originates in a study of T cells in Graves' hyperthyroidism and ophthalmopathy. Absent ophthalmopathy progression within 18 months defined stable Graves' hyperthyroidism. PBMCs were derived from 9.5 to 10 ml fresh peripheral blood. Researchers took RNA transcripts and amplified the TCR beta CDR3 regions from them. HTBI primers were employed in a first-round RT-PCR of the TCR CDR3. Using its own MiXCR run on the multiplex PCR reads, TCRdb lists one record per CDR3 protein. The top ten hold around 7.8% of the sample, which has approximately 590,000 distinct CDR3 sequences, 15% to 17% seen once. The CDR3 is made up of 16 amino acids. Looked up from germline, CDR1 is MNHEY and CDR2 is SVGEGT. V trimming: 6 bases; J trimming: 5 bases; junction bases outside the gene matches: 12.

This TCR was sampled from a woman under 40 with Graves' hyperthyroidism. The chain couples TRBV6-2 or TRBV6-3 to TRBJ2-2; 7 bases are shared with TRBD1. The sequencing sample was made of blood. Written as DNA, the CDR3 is TGTGCCAGCAGGGGGAACAGGGGCCCCGTGACCGGGGAGCTGTTTTTT. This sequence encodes CASRGNRGPVTGELFF.